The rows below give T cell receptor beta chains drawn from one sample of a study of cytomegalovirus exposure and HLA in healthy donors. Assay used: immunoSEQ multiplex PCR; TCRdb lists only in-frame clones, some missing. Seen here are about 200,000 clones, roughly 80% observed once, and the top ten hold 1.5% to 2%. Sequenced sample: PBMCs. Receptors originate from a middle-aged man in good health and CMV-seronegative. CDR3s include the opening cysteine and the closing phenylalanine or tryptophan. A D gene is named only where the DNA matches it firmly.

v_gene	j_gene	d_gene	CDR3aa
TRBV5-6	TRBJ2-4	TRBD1	CASSSIHRQGADENIQYF
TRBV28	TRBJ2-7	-	CASSEHGTLYYEQYF
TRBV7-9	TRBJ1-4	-	CASSSGRDNEKLFF
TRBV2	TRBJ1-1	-	CASSFSSGDTEAFF
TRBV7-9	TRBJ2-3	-	CASVEGSGTDTQYF
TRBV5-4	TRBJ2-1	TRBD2	CASRLTSVYTYNEQFF
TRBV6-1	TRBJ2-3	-	CASSNSGTDTQYF
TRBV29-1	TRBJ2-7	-	CSAGQGGSYEQYF
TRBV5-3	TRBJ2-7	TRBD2	CARSWTGTSGNHSYEQYF
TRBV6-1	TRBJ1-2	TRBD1	CASLQDRVGGYTF
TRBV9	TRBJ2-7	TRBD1	CASSNGQAFYEQYF
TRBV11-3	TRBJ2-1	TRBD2	CASSRGLAVNEQFF
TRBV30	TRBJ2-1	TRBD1	CAWSSGTAYNEQFF
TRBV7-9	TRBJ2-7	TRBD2	CASSLSGGGLYEQYF
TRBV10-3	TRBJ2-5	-	CAISESTTPEGVQYF
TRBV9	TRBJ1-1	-	CASSVEGVNTEAFF
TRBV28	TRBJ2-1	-	CASSFNRDFYNEQFF
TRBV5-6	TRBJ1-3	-	CASSRGSTESNTIYF
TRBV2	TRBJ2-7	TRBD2	CASSEGKGTRGYEQYF
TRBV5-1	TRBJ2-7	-	CASSLALGAAYYEQYF
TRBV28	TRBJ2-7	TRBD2	CASSPLGTSGSYEQYF
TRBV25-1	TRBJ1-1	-	CASSGGNTEAFF
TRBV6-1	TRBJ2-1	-	CASSEAPWSGEQFF
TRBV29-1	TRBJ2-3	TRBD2	CSVEREKTDTQYF
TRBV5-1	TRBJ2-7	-	CASSTDWSPYEQYF
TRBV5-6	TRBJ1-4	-	CASSSNLFATNEKLFF
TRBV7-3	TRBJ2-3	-	CASSRDILTDTQYF
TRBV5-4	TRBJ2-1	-	CASSLPAPSVNNEQFF
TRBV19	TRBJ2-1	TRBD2	CASSIGGGEYNEQFF
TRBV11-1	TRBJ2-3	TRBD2	CASRESGRGLDTQYF
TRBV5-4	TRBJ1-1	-	CASSLRGGNTEAFF
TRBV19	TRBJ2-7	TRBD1	CASSGQVPLGEQYF
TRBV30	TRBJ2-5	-	CAWSVRRSETQYF
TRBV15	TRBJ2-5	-	CATSRVSQETQYF
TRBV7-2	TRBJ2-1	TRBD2	CASSQRSGRVGYEQFF
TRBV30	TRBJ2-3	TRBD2	CAWRTSGSQDTQYF
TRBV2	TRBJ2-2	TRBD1	CASKDRVWGTGELFF
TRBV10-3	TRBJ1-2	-	CAISESEDYGYTF
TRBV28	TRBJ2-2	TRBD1	CASRRQGGTGELFF
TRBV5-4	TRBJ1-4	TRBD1	CASRKQGAGEKLFF
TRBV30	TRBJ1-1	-	CAWTGVRNTEAFF
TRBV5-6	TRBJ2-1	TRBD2	CASSLRTSGGYNEQFF
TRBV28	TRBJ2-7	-	CASSRGYEQYF
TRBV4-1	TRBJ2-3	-	CASSLPGSTDTQYF
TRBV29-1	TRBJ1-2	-	CSVAGLYGYTF
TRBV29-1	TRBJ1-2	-	CSVEGASGYTF